Following are 8 T cell receptor beta chains from one sample sequenced in a study of OX40 agonist ivuxolimab in advanced cancers. Measured with immunoSEQ multiplex PCR; TCRdb has only the in-frame clones, and not every one. Altogether around 70,000 clones are present, roughly 92% being singletons, with the ten largest covering about 8.3%. Sequencing was performed on CD4+ or CD8+ T cells sorted from blood, taken in a trial of the OX40 agonist ivuxolimab. The receptors were sampled from an adult with an advanced solid tumor such as melanoma, head and neck, liver or kidney cancer.

The chain joins TRBV12-5 to TRBJ2-1; TRBD2 aligns across 9 bases. Trimming removed 5 bases from V and 8 bases from J; junction bases left unmatched: 7. Germline V gene lookup returns CDR1 LGHNT and CDR2 FRNRAP. This CDR3 is 14 amino acids long. The CDR3 coding sequence is TGTGCTAGTGGTCGCGGGGGGGCCATGGATGAGCAGTTCTTC. Encoded protein: CASGRGGAMDEQFF.

V usage is TRBV11-2 and J usage is TRBJ2-7, with D tentatively TRBD1 (7 bases). CDR1 and CDR2 from the germline V gene are SGHAT and FQNNGV. The ends were cut back, 5 bases at V and 2 bases at J, with 16 bases in the middle. The CDR3 consists of 15 residues. CDR3: CASSARDSPTYEQYF. The CDR3, as DNA: TGTGCCAGCAGCGCGCGGGACAGCCCTACCTACGAGCAGTACTTC. The full variable domain, with the rest looked up from reference TRBV11-2 and TRBJ2-7, is EAGVAQSPRYKIIEKRQSVAFWCNPISGHATLYWYQQILGQGPKLLIQFQNNGVVDDSQLPKDRFSAERLKGVDSTLKIQPAKLEDSAVYLCASSARDSPTYEQYFGPGTRLTVT.

The chain is built from TRBV5-1 and TRBJ1-1; possibly TRBD1 for D (5 bases). The V end lost 3 bases, the J end lost 1 base, and 13 bases lay between the germline ends. CDR1 is SGHRS, CDR2 YFSETQ, per germline. The CDR3 extends over 15 amino acids. The CDR3: CASSWTLGPNTEAFF. The CDR3 DNA follows: TGCGCCAGCAGCTGGACCCTGGGGCCGAACACTGAAGCTTTCTTT.

This chain joins TRBV27 and TRBJ1-6; tentatively, D is TRBD1 (5 bases). Germline CDR1 MNHEY, CDR2 SMNVEV (reference sequence). This CDR3 spans 15 amino acids. V lost 2 bases and J lost 6, with 11 bases in between. CDR3 residues: CASSLMVGGNSPLHF. The CDR3 DNA follows: TGTGCCAGCAGTTTAATGGTTGGGGGTAATTCACCCCTCCACTTT.

J is TRBJ1-2 and V is TRBV27, with D unclear. The V end was cut by 3 bases, the J end by 6 bases, with 11 bases between. The CDR3 is 13 residues long. Germline CDR1 MNHEY, CDR2 SMNVEV (reference sequence). CDR3 DNA: TGTGCCAGCAGTTTGACAAGCCTCAATGGCTACACCTTC. As protein: CASSLTSLNGYTF.

The chain uses TRBV7-6 and TRBJ2-7, with TRBD2 as a possible D gene (7 bases). V was pared by 1 base and J by 2 bases, with 9 bases between. The CDR3 consists of 14 residues. The germline V gene has CDR1 SGHVS and CDR2 FNYEAQ. CDR3 region: CASSLEGGPYEQYF. The CDR3 DNA reads as TGTGCCAGCAGCTTAGAGGGGGGGCCCTACGAGCAGTACTTC.

The chain is built from TRBV5-1 and TRBJ2-3, with D possibly being TRBD1 or TRBD2 (5 bases each). The CDR3 contains 16 residues. The V gene lost 5 bases and the J gene lost 3 bases, with 19 bases spanning the gap. Germline V gene lookup returns CDR1 SGHRS and CDR2 YFSETQ. This CDR3 reads CASRPTFMGVTDTQYF. The CDR3 DNA follows: TGCGCCAGCAGACCTACCTTTATGGGGGTAACAGATACGCAGTATTTT.

J is TRBJ2-7 and V is TRBV4-1, with 9 bases identical to TRBD1. CDR1 is MGHRA, CDR2 YSYEKL, per germline. With V trimmed by 4 bases and J by 3 bases, 7 bases remained unmatched. The CDR3 runs 15 residues. CDR3 sequence: CASSLGDRAGYEQYF. CDR3 in DNA: TGCGCCAGCAGCCTCGGGGACAGGGCAGGCTACGAGCAGTACTTC.